This TCR beta chain derives from a study of regulatory T cells in long-lasting Graves disease. Relying on iRepertoire HTBI primers and Arm-PCR of CDR3 regions, the team built TCR beta libraries. TCRdb processed the multiplex PCR reads anew with MiXCR; each CDR3 protein has one entry. This sample has 680,000 or so distinct CDR3 sequences, with roughly 15% found just once. In its sample, this clonotype was seen many times. Time point noted: newly diagnosed GD, antithyroid drugs for less than 3 months. PBMC-extracted RNA yielded the TCR library. Under American Thyroid Association guidelines, Graves' disease was diagnosed. Trimming took 3 bases from V and 5 from J, leaving 16 bases between them. The CDR3 is made up of 15 amino acids. Germline CDR1 and CDR2: SGHTA and FQGTGA. These data were likewise used in another study, on T cells in Graves' hyperthyroidism and ophthalmopathy. This second study says: HTBI primers were used for first-round RT-PCR of the TCR CDR3.

The material sequenced was peripheral blood mononuclear cells (PBMCs), taken at new diagnosis, from a patient treated with antithyroid drugs. This TCR was sampled from a woman in her 30s with Graves disease. The gene calls are TRBV7-3 and TRBJ2-5; D is possibly TRBD1 (5 bases). The DNA for the CDR3 is TGTGCCAGCAGCTTGCAGGGCTTCAAGGGTGAGACCCAGTACTTC. It is translated as CASSLQGFKGETQYF. The complete variable domain, with remaining parts taken from reference TRBV7-3 and TRBJ2-5, reads GAGVSQTPSNKVTEKGKYVELRCDPISGHTALYWYRQSLGQGPEFLIYFQGTGAADDSGLPNDRFFAVRPEGSVSTLKIQRTERGDSAVYLCASSLQGFKGETQYFGPGTRLLVL.